The clone carrying this TCR beta chain was picked up many times. Its target is not known. The authors ran a second PCR of about 7 to 11 cycles using a sample-barcoded 5' primer and a J-beta primer mix. TCRdb reprocessed the 5' RACE reads via MiXCR and lists one record per CDR3 protein. The repertoire includes hundreds of thousands of distinct CDR3 sequences, about a third of them detected once, and approximately 15% sits in the top ten. This sample is part of a study of blood T cells in healthy people across ages. Broader study findings: It was not possible, with unsorted PBMCs, to conclusively compare naive and antigen-experienced cells. Per-million-T-cell TCR beta diversity fell roughly linearly with age.

The CDR3 is 10 amino acids. Trimming took 6 bases from V and 10 from J, leaving 11 bases between them. Germline assignment: CDR1 SQVTM and CDR2 ANQGSEA. The sample providers were healthy Caucasian people from Russia, aged about 6 to 90. Total RNA extraction produced at least 5.5 micrograms (per sample) for the study. This TCR came from a woman over 75 in good health. Sequencing used blood. This chain links TRBV29-1 with TRBJ2-3; tentative D call: TRBD2 (5 bases). DNA for the CDR3: TGCAGCGTGATCGGGGATCCGCAGTATTTT. This translates into CSVIGDPQYF.